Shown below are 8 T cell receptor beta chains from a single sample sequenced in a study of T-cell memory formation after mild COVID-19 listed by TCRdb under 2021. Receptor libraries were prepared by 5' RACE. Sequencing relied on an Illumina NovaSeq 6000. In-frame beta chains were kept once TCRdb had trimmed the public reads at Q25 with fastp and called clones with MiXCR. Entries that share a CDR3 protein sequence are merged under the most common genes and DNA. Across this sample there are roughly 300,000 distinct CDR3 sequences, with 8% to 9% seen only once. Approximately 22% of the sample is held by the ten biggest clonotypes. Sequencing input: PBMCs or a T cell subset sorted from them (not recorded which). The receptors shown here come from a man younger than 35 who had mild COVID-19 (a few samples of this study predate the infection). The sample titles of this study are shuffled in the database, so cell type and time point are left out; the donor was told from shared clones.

The CDR3 coding sequence is TGTGCCAGCAGTTACTCGACAGGGGTGAACACTGAAGCTTTCTTT. As protein: CASSYSTGVNTEAFF. The V and J genes are TRBV6-6 and TRBJ1-1; 8 bases are shared with TRBD1. CDR1 and CDR2 (germline): MNHNY, SVGAGI (reference sequence). The CDR3 has 15 residues. The V and J ends lost 0 bases and 0 bases, in that order; junction bases with no gene match: 0.

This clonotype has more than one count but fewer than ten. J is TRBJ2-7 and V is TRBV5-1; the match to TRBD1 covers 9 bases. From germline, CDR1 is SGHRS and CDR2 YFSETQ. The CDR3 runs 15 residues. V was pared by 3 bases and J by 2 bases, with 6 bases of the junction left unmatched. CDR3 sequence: CASSSLQGAAYEQYF. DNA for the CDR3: TGCGCCAGCAGCTCCCTACAGGGGGCCGCCTACGAGCAGTACTTC.

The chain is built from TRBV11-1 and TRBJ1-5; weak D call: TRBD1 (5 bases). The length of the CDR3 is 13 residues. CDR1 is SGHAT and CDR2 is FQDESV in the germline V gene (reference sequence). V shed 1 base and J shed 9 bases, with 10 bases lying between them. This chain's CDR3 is CASSLGGRAPQHF. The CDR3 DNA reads TGTGCCAGCAGCTTAGGGGGACGGGCGCCCCAGCATTTT.

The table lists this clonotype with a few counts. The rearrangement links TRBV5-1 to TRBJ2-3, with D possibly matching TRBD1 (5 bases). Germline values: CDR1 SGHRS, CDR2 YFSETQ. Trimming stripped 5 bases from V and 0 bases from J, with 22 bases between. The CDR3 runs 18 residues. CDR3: CASRNRPPGSSSTDTQYF. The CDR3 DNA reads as TGCGCCAGCAGGAACAGGCCCCCGGGCTCATCTAGCACAGATACGCAGTATTTT.

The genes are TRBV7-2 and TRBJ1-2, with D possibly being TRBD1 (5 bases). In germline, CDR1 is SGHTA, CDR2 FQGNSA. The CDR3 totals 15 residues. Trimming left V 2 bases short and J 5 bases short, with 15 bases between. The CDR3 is CASSLFQGIGYGYTF. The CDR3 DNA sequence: TGTGCCAGCAGCTTATTTCAGGGTATAGGGTATGGCTACACCTTC.

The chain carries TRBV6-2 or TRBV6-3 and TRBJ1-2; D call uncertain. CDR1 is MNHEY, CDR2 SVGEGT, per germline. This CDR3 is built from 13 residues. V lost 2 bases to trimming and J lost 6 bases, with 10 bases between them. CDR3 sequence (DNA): TGTGCCAGCAGTTACAGTTCTCTCCATGGCTACACCTTC. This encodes CASSYSSLHGYTF.

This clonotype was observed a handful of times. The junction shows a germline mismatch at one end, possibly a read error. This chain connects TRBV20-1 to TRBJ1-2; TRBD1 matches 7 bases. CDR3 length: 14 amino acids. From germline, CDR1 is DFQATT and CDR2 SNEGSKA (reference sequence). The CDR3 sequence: CSARGGGELGGYTF. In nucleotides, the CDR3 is TGCAGTGCAAGAGGGGGCGGAGAGTTGGGCGGCTACACCTTC.

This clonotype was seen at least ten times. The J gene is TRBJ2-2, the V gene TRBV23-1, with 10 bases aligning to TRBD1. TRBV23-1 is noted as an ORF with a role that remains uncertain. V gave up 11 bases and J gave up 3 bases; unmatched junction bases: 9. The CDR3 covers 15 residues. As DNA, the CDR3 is TGCGCCGTCGAAGTCGGGACAGGGGACACCGGGGAGCTGTTTTTT. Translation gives CAVEVGTGDTGELFF.